Described below is a single T cell receptor (beta chain) sequence and its context. The table came from immunoSEQ multiplex PCR; TCRdb's copy has only in-frame clones and leaves some out. This sample has about 610,000 clones, with 88% found just once. The germline gives CDR1 SQVTM, CDR2 ANQGSEA. Trimming took off 7 bases at V and 6 bases at J, with 15 bases between the two ends. This CDR3 spans 12 amino acids. These data belong to a study of shared T cell receptors in the human thymus. These data also formed part of another study, on human thymus T cells. This second report adds: Finnish infants who were healthy and having corrective surgery for congenital heart defects made up the donors. Resections from corrective heart surgery supplied the thymus tissue. Thymic and blood repertoires seemed to show skewed V and J gene use.

The J gene is TRBJ1-2, the V gene TRBV29-1; the D is unclear. What was sequenced was thymocytes. This TCR was sampled from a boy under two years old with a congenital heart defect. The CDR3 loop reads CSAVTGGNGYTF. Written as DNA, the CDR3 is TGCAGCGCGGTCACGGGAGGGAATGGCTACACCTTC.